One sample yielded the 18 T cell receptor beta chains listed below, sequenced in a study of Ad26.COV2.S vaccination and SARS-CoV-2 variants. Treatment described: around 19 received Ad26.COV2.S at low or high dose, single or two shots; a few received placebo; per-sample allocation not given. Day 63 after the first injection of vaccine or placebo was the sampling time. The table came from immunoSEQ multiplex PCR; TCRdb's copy has only in-frame clones and leaves some out. Of roughly 500,000 clones listed, 70% to 90% are singletons. The source was peripheral blood, collected in a trial of Ad26.COV2.S vaccine versus placebo. These receptors came from a person between 18 and 60 years old who received the Ad26.COV2.S COVID-19 vaccine or a placebo.

The chain employs TRBV5-4 and TRBJ2-5; D unclear. V was clipped by 0 bases and J by 4 bases, with 13 bases between them. The germline V gene encodes CDR1 SGHNT and CDR2 YYREEE (reference sequence). This CDR3 has 15 amino acids. CDR3 protein: CASSLGSRRAETQYF. Written as DNA, the CDR3 is TGTGCCAGCAGCTTGGGAAGTAGACGGGCAGAGACCCAGTACTTC. Looking up the rest from reference TRBV5-4 and TRBJ2-5 gives the full variable domain: ETGVTQSPTHLIKTRGQQVTLRCSSQSGHNTVSWYQQALGQGPQFIFQYYREEENGRGNFPPRFSGLQFPNYSSELNVNALELDDSALYLCASSLGSRRAETQYFGPGTRLLVL.

The chain has TRBV3-1 (or the pseudogene TRBV3-2) and TRBJ1-2; tentatively, D is TRBD1 (5 bases). Germline V gives CDR1 LGHDT, CDR2 YNNKEL (reference sequence). V was shortened by 4 bases and J by 4 bases, with 16 bases between the two germline ends. The CDR3 length is 15 residues. Written as DNA, the CDR3 is TGTGCCAGCAGCCCGCGACAGTCCCGAAGCTATGGCTACACCTTC. This codes for CASSPRQSRSYGYTF.

This sequence joins TRBV9 and TRBJ2-1; 8 bases line up with TRBD2. The length of the CDR3 is 16 residues. Trimming cost V 3 bases and J 2 bases; bases outside gene matches: 7. Germline loops: CDR1 SGDLS, CDR2 YYNGEE. CDR3 amino acids: CASSASGGAPYNEQFF. In nucleotides, the CDR3 is TGTGCCAGCAGCGCCTCGGGGGGGGCCCCCTACAATGAGCAGTTCTTC.

The chain couples TRBV7-8 to TRBJ2-1; 7 bases map to TRBD2. Germline V gives CDR1 SGHVS, CDR2 FQNEAQ. The V segment lost 2 bases and the J segment 6 bases; nucleotides outside the gene matches: 10. This CDR3 has 16 amino acids. The CDR3 DNA sequence: TGTGCCAGCAGCTTATATGGAGCTAGCGGACCCAATGAGCAGTTCTTC. Residues: CASSLYGASGPNEQFF.

The V and J genes are TRBV5-4 and TRBJ1-1, with a tentative D call TRBD1 (5 bases). The length of the CDR3 is 14 residues. The V end was cut by 0 bases, the J end by 1 base, with 7 bases between. The germline V gene has CDR1 SGHNT and CDR2 YYREEE (reference sequence). CDR3 nucleotides: TGTGCCAGCAGCTTGGCAGGGCAGAACACTGAAGCTTTCTTT. Protein product: CASSLAGQNTEAFF.

V is TRBV2 and J is TRBJ1-2; tentative D call: TRBD1 (5 bases). Germline V gene sequence: CDR1 SNHLY, CDR2 FYNNEI. The CDR3 has 14 amino acids. V was shortened by 6 bases and J by 6 bases, with 17 bases between the two germline ends. DNA for the CDR3: TGTGCCAGCAGAAACAGGTATAGGGTCGATGGCTACACCTTC. Translated, it gives CASRNRYRVDGYTF. Complete variable domain (other parts from reference TRBV2 and TRBJ1-2): EPEVTQTPSHQVTQMGQEVILRCVPISNHLYFYWYRQILGQKVEFLVSFYNNEISEKSEIFDDQFSVERPDGSNFTLKIRSTKLEDSAMYFCASRNRYRVDGYTFGSGTRLTVV.

This clone was detected only once. The chain employs TRBV7-2 and TRBJ1-2; a weak D match, TRBD1 (5 bases). The V gene's germline CDR1 is SGHTA and CDR2 FQGNSA. This CDR3 region has 13 residues. V was cut by 5 bases and J by 8 bases, with 15 bases left in between. CDR3 region: CASSRRQGDGYTF. CDR3 nucleotide sequence: TGTGCCAGCAGCCGGAGGCAGGGTGACGGCTACACCTTC.

V is TRBV28 and J is TRBJ1-3; tentatively, D is TRBD1 (6 bases). Per the germline V gene, CDR1 is MDHEN and CDR2 is SYDVKM. The CDR3 is 17 residues long. V was shortened by 6 bases and J by 11 bases, with 29 bases between the two germline ends. The CDR3 DNA reads TGTGCCAGCAGCCCTAACCCTTCCCACACAGGGTTACTGGCCATATATTTT. It is translated as CASSPNPSHTGLLAIYF.

The chain recombines TRBV19 with TRBJ2-2; 7 positions match TRBD2. The CDR3 is 16 amino acids. V was clipped by 7 bases and J by 4 bases; unmatched bases: 12. CDR1 and CDR2 (germline): LNHDA, SQIVND (reference sequence). CDR3 sequence: CASNRGLSGTTGELFF. CDR3 coding DNA: TGTGCCAGTAATCGGGGTTTGAGCGGGACCACCGGGGAGCTGTTTTTT.

This clone was seen a handful of times. The V call is TRBV27, the J call TRBJ1-6; no clear D gene. The length of the CDR3 is 14 residues. V was trimmed by 5 bases and J by 10 bases, leaving 15 bases between them. Germline CDR1 reads MNHEY; CDR2 reads SMNVEV (reference sequence). CDR3 DNA: TGTGCCAGCAGTCAAGTGGGGTATGGATCACCCCTCCACTTT. Encoded protein: CASSQVGYGSPLHF.

A word on this clone: The sample contains more than one DNA sequence encoding this CDR3. This sequence joins TRBV5-5 and TRBJ2-1, with 11 bases aligning to TRBD2. CDR1 and CDR2 (germline): SGHKS, YYEKEE (reference sequence). This CDR3 region has 15 residues. Trimming at V came to 4 bases and at J to 5 bases, leaving 5 bases not matched to a gene. The CDR3 sequence: CASSPGLAVDNEQFF. The CDR3 bases are TGTGCCAGCAGCCCGGGACTAGCGGTGGACAATGAGCAGTTCTTC.

The chain is built from TRBV27 and TRBJ2-7; TRBD1 matches 8 bases. The trim removed 5 bases at V and 11 bases at J, leaving 14 bases unmatched. The CDR3 has 14 residues. The germline V gene has CDR1 MNHEY and CDR2 SMNVEV (reference sequence). The CDR3 DNA reads TGTGCCAGCAGTACCAGGACAGGGAACAACCGAAAGTACTTC. Encoded protein: CASSTRTGNNRKYF.

The chain has TRBV12-3 or TRBV12-4 and TRBJ2-1; D is unresolved. V dropped 5 bases and J dropped 7 bases, with 9 bases sitting between them. This CDR3 region has 12 residues. DNA for the CDR3: TGTGCCAGCAGTACCAACCGGAATGAGCAGTTCTTC. It encodes CASSTNRNEQFF.

V usage is TRBV5-1 and J usage is TRBJ2-2; a weak D match, TRBD1 (6 bases). The germline gives CDR1 SGHRS, CDR2 YFSETQ. Deletions cut 3 bases from V and 3 bases from J, with 9 bases between. The length of the CDR3 is 14 residues. The CDR3 nucleotides are TGCGCCAGCAGCTCAACAGGGTACACCGGGGAGCTGTTTTTT. Its translation: CASSSTGYTGELFF.

V is TRBV6-5 and J is TRBJ1-4, with TRBD1 identical over 7 bases. Trimming at V came to 3 bases and at J to 8 bases, leaving 3 bases not matched to a gene. Germline V lookup: CDR1 MNHEY, CDR2 SVGAGI. The CDR3 covers 13 residues. CDR3 DNA sequence: TGTGCCAGCAGTTATAGAGGGGGCGAAAAACTGTTTTTT. Its protein product is CASSYRGGEKLFF.

This clone was counted at least ten times. Within the sample, other DNA sequences also encode this same CDR3. The V gene is TRBV28, the J gene TRBJ1-2; no firm D call. The CDR3 has 13 residues. Germline lookup yields CDR1 MDHEN and CDR2 SYDVKM. V shed 3 bases and J shed 2 bases, with 7 bases lying between them. The CDR3 protein is CASSLWQNYGYTF. The DNA of the CDR3 is TGTGCCAGCAGTTTGTGGCAGAACTATGGCTACACCTTC.

The chain recombines TRBV27 with TRBJ2-7, with D unclear. This CDR3 region has 13 residues. V was shortened by 2 bases and J by 2 bases, with 7 bases between the two germline ends. CDR1 is MNHEY and CDR2 is SMNVEV in the germline V gene (reference sequence). CDR3 sequence reads: CASSLVGPYEQYF. DNA of the CDR3: TGTGCCAGCAGTTTAGTTGGGCCCTACGAGCAGTACTTC.

The CDR3 sequence is CASSPPAQGDGYTF. CDR3 nucleotides: TGTGCCAGCTCACCACCGGCACAGGGGGATGGCTACACCTTC. The chain couples TRBV18 to TRBJ1-2; the match to TRBD1 covers 8 bases. The CDR3 extends over 14 amino acids. Trimming removed 0 bases from V and 6 bases from J; junction bases left unmatched: 3. The germline V gene encodes CDR1 KGHSH and CDR2 LQKENI. The variable domain in full, completed from reference TRBV18 and TRBJ1-2, reads NAGVMQNPRHLVRRRGQEARLRCSPMKGHSHVYWYRQLPEEGLKFMVYLQKENIIDESGMPKERFSAEFPKEGPSILRIQQVVRGDSAAYFCASSPPAQGDGYTFGSGTRLTVV.